The present TCR beta chain was sequenced within a study of blood T cells in healthy people across ages. Germline CDR1 DFQATT, CDR2 SNEGSKA (reference sequence). Trimming cost V 6 bases and J 2 bases; bases outside gene matches: 5. The CDR3 runs 13 residues. For the second PCR, which ran for about 6 to 11 cycles, a sample-barcoded 5' primer and a J-beta primer mix were used. Using its own MiXCR run on the 5' RACE reads, TCRdb lists one record per CDR3 protein. The sample includes roughly 860,000 distinct CDR3 sequences, less than 80% of them seen just once. The sequence came from a man between 25 and 39 years old in good health. The sequenced material came from blood. The chain is built from TRBV20-1 and TRBJ2-3; 7 bases fit TRBD1. The CDR3 region is CSADRAFTDTQYF. The CDR3 DNA is TGCAGTGCCGACAGGGCTTTCACAGATACGCAGTATTTT.